Here is one T cell receptor (beta chain) with its context. The target antigen is unknown. PCR was performed using 60 Vbeta and 13 Jbeta primers. Measured with immunoSEQ multiplex PCR; TCRdb has only the in-frame clones, and not every one. The sample carries roughly 100,000 clones, under 80% recorded once. The sample comes from a study of cytomegalovirus exposure and HLA in healthy donors. Study-wide points: Usually a TCR sequence was rare, but some public TCRs were found in many donors. Some TCR beta chains (about 180 of them) were listed as cytomegalovirus-associated.

The length of the CDR3 is 15 residues. The germline V gene has CDR1 SGHTA and CDR2 FQGNSA. Between the trimmed V and J ends, which lost 5 bases and 9 bases, there was a span of 23 bases. The rearrangement joins TRBV7-2 to TRBJ2-7; D is uncertain. This clonotype originated in a man aged 55 to 69 in good health and CMV-seronegative. The sample comprised PBMCs. The CDR3 region is CASSPNRWASSGQYF. Written as DNA, the CDR3 is TGTGCCAGCAGCCCCAACCGGTGGGCCTCCTCCGGGCAGTACTTC.